The 29 T cell receptor beta chains listed next were all sequenced from one sample in a study of blood T cells in healthy people across ages. It was with a sample-barcoded 5' primer and a J-beta primer mix that a second PCR of roughly 7 to 12 cycles was run. TCRdb recomputed calls from the 5' RACE reads with MiXCR, one row per CDR3 protein. This sample has 980,000 or so distinct CDR3 sequences; around 48% occur once, and the top ten carry 13%. The sequencing input was blood. All receptors derive from a man aged 25-45 years in good health.

The chain couples TRBV2 to TRBJ2-7, with D perhaps given as TRBD1 or TRBD2 (6 bases each). CDR3 length: 13 residues. The V gene lost 2 bases and the J gene lost 3 bases, with 8 bases spanning the gap. CDR1 SNHLY and CDR2 FYNNEI come from the germline V gene. The CDR3 bases are TGTGCCAGCAGTGAAAGGGGGGACTACGAGCAGTACTTC. Protein sequence: CASSERGDYEQYF.

Comments on this clonotype: Given a much more abundant clone one base away, this may be a read error. The genes are TRBV7-2 and TRBJ2-5, with D tentatively TRBD1 (5 bases). The V and J ends lost 3 bases and 11 bases respectively, with 22 bases between them. The CDR3 loop spans 15 amino acids. Germline loops: CDR1 SGHTA, CDR2 FQGNSA. CDR3 coding DNA: TGTGCCAGCAGCTTTGTCCAGGGTCGCTACAATGAGCAGTACTTC. Protein sequence: CASSFVQGRYNEQYF.

The genes are TRBV25-1 and TRBJ2-3; D possibly corresponds to TRBD1 (6 bases). The germline V and J ends were trimmed by 6 bases and 1 base, with 11 bases remaining between them. Germline CDR1 is MGHDK and CDR2 is SYGVNS. The CDR3 length is 14 residues. The CDR3 region has the DNA TGTGCCAGCAGCATGGGGGCAGGCACAGATACGCAGTATTTT. It translates to CASSMGAGTDTQYF.

The chain is built from TRBV28 and TRBJ1-5, with TRBD1 matching over 7 bases. Trimming cost V 4 bases and J 5 bases; bases outside gene matches: 8. From germline, CDR1 is MDHEN and CDR2 SYDVKM. The CDR3 contains 15 residues. The CDR3 DNA reads TGTGCCAGCAGTTCGACAGGGACCGGGGATCAGCCCCAGCATTTT. It specifies CASSSTGTGDQPQHF.

The rearrangement joins TRBV12-3 or TRBV12-4 to TRBJ1-2, with 9 positions matching TRBD1. The CDR3 contains 13 residues. Trimming removed 6 bases from V and 12 bases from J; junction bases left unmatched: 11. CDR3 nucleotide sequence: TGTGCCAGCAGCCTACAGGGGGCCAGAGGCCACACCTTC. As protein: CASSLQGARGHTF.

This clonotype was seen repeatedly, ten times or more. The chain joins TRBV20-1 to TRBJ2-7, with D maybe TRBD2 (5 bases). The CDR3 runs 16 residues. Trimming stripped 6 bases from V and 0 bases from J, with 21 bases between. Germline values: CDR1 DFQATT, CDR2 SNEGSKA (reference sequence). In DNA form, the CDR3 reads TGCAGTGCGAGCTCTAGGACTGGATCACGCTCCTACGAGCAGTACTTC. Protein product: CSASSRTGSRSYEQYF.

The chain joins TRBV24-1 to TRBJ2-2; 9 nucleotides match TRBD1. V gave up 1 base and J gave up 6 bases; unmatched junction bases: 5. This CDR3 comprises 16 residues. Germline V gives CDR1 KGHDR, CDR2 SFDVKD. The CDR3 spells CATSDLPGQGPGELFF. As DNA, the CDR3 is TGTGCCACCAGTGATTTACCGGGACAGGGTCCCGGGGAGCTGTTTTTT.

Only a few counts were recorded for this clonotype. V gene TRBV6-1 combines with J gene TRBJ2-7; D not resolved. Germline V gene data show CDR1 as MNHNS and CDR2 as SASEGT. The CDR3 has 12 residues. Trimming cost V 2 bases and J 3 bases, with 5 bases left between them. The CDR3 protein is CASSEPLYEQYF. The CDR3 DNA reads as TGTGCCAGCAGTGAACCCCTCTACGAGCAGTACTTC.

In this sample, this clonotype turned up a few times. V and J are TRBV12-3 or TRBV12-4 and TRBJ2-1; perhaps TRBD2 as D (5 bases). There are 15 residues in the CDR3. V shed 3 bases and J shed 5 bases, with 14 bases lying between them. DNA for the CDR3: TGTGCCAGCAGTTTTCCCGGCGGGCGACACAATGAGCAGTTCTTC. Translation gives CASSFPGGRHNEQFF.

This clonotype appeared a few times. The J gene is TRBJ1-2, the V gene TRBV27; 8 nucleotides line up with TRBD1. J lost 7 bases, V lost 5 bases, and 6 bases had no gene match. Germline CDR1 reads MNHEY; CDR2 reads SMNVEV (reference sequence). The CDR3 spans 13 residues. The CDR3 DNA is TGTGCCAGCAGTCCATCGACAGGGGCTGGCTACACCTTC. Protein sequence: CASSPSTGAGYTF.

This clonotype was seen a handful of times. This sequence joins TRBV28 and TRBJ2-5, with 8 bases identical to TRBD1. The V gene end was trimmed by 4 bases and the J gene end by 13 bases; junction bases not matched to a gene: 17. The CDR3 spans 15 residues. CDR1 MDHEN and CDR2 SYDVKM come from the germline V gene. The CDR3 sequence: CASSSYGEYRDRWYF. The CDR3 DNA reads as TGTGCCAGCAGTTCTTATGGAGAATACCGGGACAGGTGGTACTTC.

This clonotype occurred many times. This chain connects TRBV7-2 to TRBJ2-7; D not resolved. CDR1 SGHTA and CDR2 FQGNSA come from the germline V gene. The CDR3 is 12 residues long. Trimming pared 1 base from V and 6 bases from J, leaving 7 bases between. The CDR3 DNA follows: TGTGCCAGCAGCTTAGATCGGCTCGAGCAGTACTTC. It codes for CASSLDRLEQYF. The full variable domain, its missing parts supplied by reference TRBV7-2 and TRBJ2-7, is GAGVSQSPSNKVTEKGKDVELRCDPISGHTALYWYRQSLGQGLEFLIYFQGNSAPDKSGLPSDRFSAERTGGSVSTLTIQRTQQEDSAVYLCASSLDRLEQYFGPGTRLTVT.

The V and J genes are TRBV7-2 and TRBJ2-7; D is unclear. This CDR3 has 13 residues. The germline V gene encodes CDR1 SGHTA and CDR2 FQGNSA. V dropped 5 bases and J dropped 2 bases, with 10 bases sitting between them. DNA of the CDR3: TGTGCCAGCAGCGTTACGGGTACCTACGAGCAGTACTTC. This gives the protein CASSVTGTYEQYF.

The chain couples TRBV28 to TRBJ2-7; D is unclear. This CDR3 has 15 amino acids. CDR1 and CDR2 from the germline V gene are MDHEN and SYDVKM. V lost 6 bases and J lost 2, with 17 bases in between. The CDR3 protein is CASSPLLGGTYEQYF. In nucleotides, the CDR3 is TGTGCCAGCAGCCCCCTCCTGGGTGGGACCTACGAGCAGTACTTC. The full variable domain, with the rest looked up from reference TRBV28 and TRBJ2-7, is DVKVTQSSRYLVKRTGEKVFLECVQDMDHENMFWYRQDPGLGLRLIYFSYDVKMKEKGDIPEGYSVSREKKERFSLILESASTNQTSMYLCASSPLLGGTYEQYFGPGTRLTVT.

The chain carries TRBV6-5 and TRBJ1-2; 11 nucleotides line up with TRBD1. The CDR3 length is 19 residues. The V gene's germline CDR1 is MNHEY and CDR2 SVGAGI. V was pared by 0 bases and J by 1 base, with 10 bases of the junction left unmatched. CDR3 loop: CASSYSPGQGDIVNYGYTF. CDR3 sequence (DNA): TGTGCCAGCAGTTACTCGCCGGGACAGGGGGATATTGTTAACTATGGCTACACCTTC.

Only a few counts were recorded for this clonotype. The chain uses TRBV4-1 and TRBJ1-4, with D perhaps TRBD1 (5 bases). Trimming stripped 3 bases from V and 0 bases from J, with 11 bases between. From germline, CDR1 is MGHRA and CDR2 YSYEKL. This CDR3 is built from 16 residues. The CDR3 protein is CASSQGDSATNEKLFF. CDR3 sequence (DNA): TGCGCCAGCAGCCAGGGTGACAGTGCAACTAATGAAAAACTGTTTTTT.

This chain uses TRBV6-5 with TRBJ1-2, with a possible D match to TRBD1 (6 bases). Germline V gene lookup returns CDR1 MNHEY and CDR2 SVGAGI. The CDR3 is 14 amino acids. V gave up 0 bases and J gave up 8 bases, with 13 bases separating them. The CDR3 DNA follows: TGTGCCAGCAGTTACTCTACAGGGTCGGAGGGCTACACCTTC. Translation: CASSYSTGSEGYTF.

This clonotype was picked up a small number of times. The V and J genes are TRBV11-2 and TRBJ2-1, with 9 bases matching TRBD1. The CDR3 sequence is 17 residues long. V trimming: 1 base; J trimming: 9 bases; junction bases outside the gene matches: 13. Germline CDR1 reads SGHAT; CDR2 reads FQNNGV. The CDR3 loop is CASSLGSAGTGNSEQFF. The CDR3, as DNA: TGTGCCAGCAGCTTAGGTTCCGCCGGGACAGGGAACAGTGAGCAGTTCTTC.

The CDR3 loop reads CASSLSGTGDGKLFF. The CDR3 DNA follows: TGCGCCAGCAGCTTGTCCGGGACAGGGGATGGAAAACTGTTTTTT. The chain employs TRBV5-1 and TRBJ1-4; 10 nucleotides line up with TRBD1. The ends lost 1 base at V and 10 bases at J; junction bases unmatched: 7. CDR1 is SGHRS, CDR2 YFSETQ, per germline. The CDR3 totals 15 residues.

The V and J genes are TRBV20-1 and TRBJ2-5, with a tentative D call TRBD2 (6 bases). The J call may be faulty, since TRBJ2-7 better matches the DNA end. This CDR3 region has 15 residues. Germline V CDR1 and CDR2: DFQATT, SNEGSKA (reference sequence). The CDR3 sequence is CSARPARGGDYEQYF. The CDR3 region has the DNA TGCAGTGCTAGACCCGCCCGGGGAGGAGACTACGAGCAGTACTTC.

V is TRBV10-3 and J is TRBJ2-7; 7 nucleotides line up with TRBD1. V lost 3 bases to trimming and J lost 12 bases; unmatched junction nucleotides: 14. CDR3 length: 14 residues. Germline CDR1 is ENHRY and CDR2 is SYGVKD. CDR3 nucleotides: TGTGCCATCAGTGACGGGGACAGACAAGAGACCCGGTACTTC. This codes for CAISDGDRQETRYF.

This clonotype was seen only a few times. The V and J genes are TRBV10-3 and TRBJ1-4; D gene uncertain. Trimming stripped 6 bases from V and 0 bases from J, with 8 bases between. The germline gives CDR1 ENHRY, CDR2 SYGVKD. The CDR3 runs to 14 residues. The CDR3 DNA reads as TGTGCCATCAGGGACGGATCAACTAATGAAAAACTGTTTTTT. Translated: CAIRDGSTNEKLFF.

The chain combines TRBV7-9 with TRBJ2-5; 10 nucleotides agree with TRBD1. With V trimmed by 1 base and J by 4 bases, 3 bases remained unmatched. Looked up from germline, CDR1 is SEHNR and CDR2 is FQNEAQ (reference sequence). This CDR3 comprises 15 residues. The chain's CDR3 is CASSLGQGAPETQYF. DNA for the CDR3: TGTGCCAGCAGCTTAGGACAGGGGGCTCCAGAGACCCAGTACTTC.

The chain combines TRBV3-1 with TRBJ1-5; TRBD1 agrees at 8 bases. Germline assignment: CDR1 LGHDT and CDR2 YNNKEL (reference sequence). The CDR3 extends over 16 amino acids. After removal of 2 bases from V and 0 bases from J, the junction contained 3 bases not matched to a gene. CDR3 nucleotide sequence: TGTGCCAGCAGCCAAAGACAGGGGAATAGCAATCAGCCCCAGCATTTT. Amino acids: CASSQRQGNSNQPQHF.

This sequence joins TRBV6-2 or TRBV6-3 and TRBJ2-5; the match to TRBD2 covers 11 bases. V lost 7 bases and J lost 4; bases outside the gene matches: 8. CDR1 is MNHEY and CDR2 is SVGEGT in the germline V gene. The CDR3 extends over 15 amino acids. CDR3: CASKPLAGDGETQYF. The CDR3 DNA sequence: TGTGCCAGCAAACCACTAGCGGGGGACGGAGAGACCCAGTACTTC.

V and J are TRBV11-2 and TRBJ2-3; unclear D gene. Per germline, CDR1 SGHAT and CDR2 FQNNGV. V gave up 7 bases and J gave up 3 bases, with 8 bases separating them. CDR3 length: 12 amino acids. The CDR3 here is CASKVGTDTQYF. For the CDR3, the DNA is TGTGCCAGCAAGGTTGGGACAGATACGCAGTATTTT.

A note on this clonotype: Possible read error: a much larger clone is one base away. The genes are TRBV3-1 and TRBJ2-1; 10 nucleotides align to TRBD2. Germline lookup yields CDR1 LGHDT and CDR2 YNNKEL (reference sequence). The CDR3 loop spans 15 amino acids. DNA for the CDR3: TGTGTCAGCAGCCAAGTTAGCGGGGGGTCCAATGAGCAGTTCTTC. It translates to CVSSQVSGGSNEQFF.

This clonotype is a singleton in its sample. The chain employs TRBV6-1 and TRBJ1-5; tentative D call: TRBD1 (6 bases). The germline gives CDR1 MNHNS, CDR2 SASEGT. The V gene lost 8 bases and the J gene lost 1 base, with 15 bases spanning the gap. The CDR3 loop spans 15 amino acids. DNA of the CDR3: TGTGCCAGCCTCCCCCAGGGGCTAAGCAATCAGCCCCAGCATTTT. It translates to CASLPQGLSNQPQHF.

This chain joins TRBV6-6 and TRBJ2-7; 7 bases agree with TRBD2. Germline values: CDR1 MNHNY, CDR2 SVGAGI (reference sequence). This CDR3 contains 15 residues. Trimming removed 0 bases from V and 2 bases from J; junction bases left unmatched: 4. In nucleotides, the CDR3 is TGTGCCAGCAGTTACTCAGGCGGGGGTCCCTACGAGCAGTACTTC. As protein: CASSYSGGGPYEQYF.